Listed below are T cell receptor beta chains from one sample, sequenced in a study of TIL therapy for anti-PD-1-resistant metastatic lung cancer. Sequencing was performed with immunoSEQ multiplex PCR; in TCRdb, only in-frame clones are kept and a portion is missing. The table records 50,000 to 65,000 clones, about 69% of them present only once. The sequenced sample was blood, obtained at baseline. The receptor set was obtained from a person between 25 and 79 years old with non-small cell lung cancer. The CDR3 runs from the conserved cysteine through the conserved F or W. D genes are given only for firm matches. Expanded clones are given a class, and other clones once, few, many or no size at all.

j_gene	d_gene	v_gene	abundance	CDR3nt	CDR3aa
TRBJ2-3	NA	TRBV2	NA	TGTGCCAGCAGAGCCCTGACGTGGGGAGATACGCAGTATTTT	CASRALTWGDTQYF
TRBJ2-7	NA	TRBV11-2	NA	TGTGCCAGCAGCTTAGTCCCCCCGCAGTACTTT	CASSLVPPQYF
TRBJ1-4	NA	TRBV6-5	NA	TGTGCCAGCAGTTTGACCCGACGCACCCTAAATGAAAAACTGTTTTTT	CASSLTRRTLNEKLFF
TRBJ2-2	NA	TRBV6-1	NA	TGTGCCAGTCTCCCGTCGGGGGATACCGGGGAGCTGTTTTTT	CASLPSGDTGELFF
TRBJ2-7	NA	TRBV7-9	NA	TGTGCCAGCAGCTGGACAGACTACGAGCAGTACTTC	CASSWTDYEQYF
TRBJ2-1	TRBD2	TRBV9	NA	TGTGCCAGCAGCCCCCGTAGCGGGAGCTTCTATGAGCAGTTCTTC	CASSPRSGSFYEQFF
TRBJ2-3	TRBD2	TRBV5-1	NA	TGCGCCAGCAGCCCGGGACTAACCCTAATAGCAGATACGCAGTATTTT	CASSPGLTLIADTQYF
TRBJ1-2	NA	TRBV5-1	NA	TGCGCCAGCAGCTTGGAGGCGGTCTATGGCTACACCTTC	CASSLEAVYGYTF
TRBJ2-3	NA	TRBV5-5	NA	TGTGCCAGCAGCTTGGTCAGGATCGCAGATACGCAGTATTTT	CASSLVRIADTQYF
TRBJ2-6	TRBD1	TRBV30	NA	TGTGCCTGGACACAGGGGTTTGCTGGGGCCAACGTCCTGACTTTC	CAWTQGFAGANVLTF
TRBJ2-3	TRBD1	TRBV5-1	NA	TGCGCCAGCAGCTTACTTGCATCCGGGACAGGGGTTGGCACAGATACGCAGTATTTT	CASSLLASGTGVGTDTQYF
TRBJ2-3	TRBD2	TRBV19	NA	TGTGCCAGCCTTAGCGGGGGGACAGATACGCAGTATTTT	CASLSGGTDTQYF
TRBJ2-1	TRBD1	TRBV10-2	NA	TGCGCCAGCAGATCCGCGACAGGGGGCTCTGATGAGCAGTTCTTC	CASRSATGGSDEQFF
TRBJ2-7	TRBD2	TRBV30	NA	TGTGCCTGGAGTACAAAGCGGGAGGGTAACGAGCAGTACTTC	CAWSTKREGNEQYF
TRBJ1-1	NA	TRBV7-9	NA	TGTGCCAGCAGGAGAGACAGTACTATGAACACTGAAGCTTTCTTT	CASRRDSTMNTEAFF
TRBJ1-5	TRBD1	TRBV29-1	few	TGCAGCGTGGCGGACAGGGCTGGCCAGCCCCAGCATTTT	CSVADRAGQPQHF
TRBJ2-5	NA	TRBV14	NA	TGTGCCAGCAGCCGGCGTCAGTACCAAGAGACCCAGTACTTC	CASSRRQYQETQYF
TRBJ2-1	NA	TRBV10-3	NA	TGTGCCATCAGTGACCCCGGGACTTCCAATGAGCAGTTCTTC	CAISDPGTSNEQFF
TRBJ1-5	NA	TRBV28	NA	TGTGCCAGCGCCCCCCAGGTGAGCAATCAGCCCCAGCATTTT	CASAPQVSNQPQHF
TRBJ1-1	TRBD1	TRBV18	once	TGTGCCAGCTCACCGACGGGACAGGTTCACACTGAAGCTTTCTTT	CASSPTGQVHTEAFF
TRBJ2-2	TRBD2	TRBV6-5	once	TGTGCCAGCAGTTACAGTGGACTAGGGAACACCGGGGAGCTGTTTTTT	CASSYSGLGNTGELFF
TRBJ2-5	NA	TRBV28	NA	TGTGCCAGCAGTTTAGGCAGCCTGTACCAAGAGACCCAGTACTTC	CASSLGSLYQETQYF
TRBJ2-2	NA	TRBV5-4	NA	TGTGCCAGCAGCTCTTACACCGCGAACACCGGGGAGCTGTTTTTT	CASSSYTANTGELFF
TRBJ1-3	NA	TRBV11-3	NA	TGTGCCAGCAGCTCGGGGCCGAACCGAAACACCATATATTTT	CASSSGPNRNTIYF
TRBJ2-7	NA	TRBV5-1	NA	TGCGCCAGCAGCTTGGAAGGCAGCAAGTACTTC	CASSLEGSKYF
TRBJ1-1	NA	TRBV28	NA	TGTGCCAGCAGTGCGTATAAAAGACAAGCTTTCTTT	CASSAYKRQAFF
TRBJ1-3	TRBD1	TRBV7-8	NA	TGTGCCAGCAGCTTAGTTCGGACAGGGTATAGCTCTGGAAACACCATATATTTT	CASSLVRTGYSSGNTIYF
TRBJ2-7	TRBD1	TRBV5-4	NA	TGTGCCAGCAGCTGGACAGGGGACAACGAGCAGTACTTC	CASSWTGDNEQYF
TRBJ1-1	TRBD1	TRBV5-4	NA	TGTGCCAGCAGCTTGGCCAGGACAGGGGTTTGGATTATGAACACTGAAACTTTCTTT	CASSLARTGVWIMNTETFF
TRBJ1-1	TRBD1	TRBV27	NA	TGTGCCAGCAAGCTGACAGGGTATGGCACTGAAGCTTTCTTT	CASKLTGYGTEAFF
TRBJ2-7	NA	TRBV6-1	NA	TGTGCCAGCAGTGAAGCCGCCCCCCGGGGAGGCTACGAGCAGTACTTC	CASSEAAPRGGYEQYF
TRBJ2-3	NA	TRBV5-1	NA	TGCGCCAGCAGCCGGAGCACAGATACGCAGTATTTT	CASSRSTDTQYF
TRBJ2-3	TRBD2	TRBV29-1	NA	TGCAGCGTTGAGGGCGGGAGGGCCGTAGATACGCAGTATTTT	CSVEGGRAVDTQYF
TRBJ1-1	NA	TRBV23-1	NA	TGCGCCAGCACTCGGGAGATAGGACATGAAGCTTTCTTT	CASTREIGHEAFF
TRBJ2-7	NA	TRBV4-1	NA	TGCGCCAGCAGCTACACAGGGAGCGGCTACGAGCAGTACTTC	CASSYTGSGYEQYF
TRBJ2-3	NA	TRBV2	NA	TGTGCCAGCAGCTACCTCTGGACAGATACGCAGTATTTT	CASSYLWTDTQYF
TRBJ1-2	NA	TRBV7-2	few	TGTGCCAGCAGCTTAGACGGAGCTAACTATGGCTACACCTTC	CASSLDGANYGYTF
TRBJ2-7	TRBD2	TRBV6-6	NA	TGTGCCAGCAGTTACCAGACTAGCGGCTACGAGCAGTACTTC	CASSYQTSGYEQYF
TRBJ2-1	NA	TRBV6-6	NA	TGTGCCAGCAGTTACGGCGGAGGGGCGAATGAGCAGTTCTTC	CASSYGGGANEQFF
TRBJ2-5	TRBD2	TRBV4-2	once	TGTGCCAGCAGCCAAGATTCGGCTAGCGGGAGAGGAAAGACCCAGTACTTC	CASSQDSASGRGKTQYF
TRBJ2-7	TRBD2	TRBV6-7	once	TGTGCCAGCAAACTAGCGGGAGCATTCGAGCAGTACTTC	CASKLAGAFEQYF
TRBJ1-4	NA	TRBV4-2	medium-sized	TGTGCCAGCAGCCAAGACAGCTCTCGAAATGAAAAACTGTTTTTT	CASSQDSSRNEKLFF